Below, one TCR beta chain is given with its context. Its antigen remains unknown. CDR1 and CDR2 (germline): SEHNR, FQNEAQ (reference sequence). CDR3 length: 15 amino acids. The V and J ends lost 5 bases and 7 bases respectively, with 17 bases between them. TCRdb's copy holds only in-frame clones and misses some; the assay was immunoSEQ multiplex PCR. The sample carries roughly 74,000 clones, around 94% recorded once. This record comes from a study of OX40 agonist ivuxolimab in advanced cancers. Study-wide context: The mean age was 60 years, ranging from about 20 to 79, with over 70% of participants male. The study reported partial responses in three patients: one hepatocellular carcinoma, two cutaneous melanoma. Whole-study findings and limits: Dose levels from 0.1 to 3.0 mg/kg saw CD4+ and CD8+ blood T cells expand clonally by week 6. Relative to CD4+ cells, CD8+ T cells on average had more expanded clones.

J is TRBJ2-2 and V is TRBV7-9, with D possibly being TRBD2 (6 bases). The clonotype originates from an adult with an advanced solid tumor such as melanoma, head and neck, liver or kidney cancer. This sample comprised CD4+ or CD8+ T cells sorted from blood, obtained in a trial of the OX40 agonist ivuxolimab. DNA of the CDR3: TGTGCCAGCAGCAAGAGGGACGGAGGGGTCGGGGAGCTGTTTTTT. Translated: CASSKRDGGVGELFF.